The entry that follows covers one T cell receptor beta chain sequence. Trimming stripped 7 bases from V and 4 bases from J, with 13 bases between. This CDR3 has 13 amino acids. Germline CDR1 LNHDA, CDR2 SQIVND (reference sequence). The data derive from a study of T cell responses to AZD1222 COVID-19 vaccine. Assay: immunoSEQ multiplex PCR; the TCRdb copy retains only in-frame clones and omits some. The sample records about 150,000 clones, around 89% being singletons. The rearrangement uses TRBV19 and TRBJ1-2, with a tentative D call TRBD1 (5 bases). The TCR originated in an adult in good health. Sequenced material: peripheral blood, taken on day 0 of AZD1222 vaccination. The CDR3, as DNA: TGTGCCAGTACAACCGGACACTTCTATGGCTACACCTTC. Translating it yields CASTTGHFYGYTF.